A single T cell receptor (beta chain) is shown here with its context. Its antigen is as yet unknown. The sample originates from a study of shared clonotypes between healthy human individuals. CDR3 length: 14 amino acids. Trimming removed 3 bases from V and 6 bases from J, with 12 bases in between. CDR1 is LNHDA, CDR2 SQIVND, per germline (reference sequence). Unsorted PBMC DNA went through sequencing on ten immunoSEQ deep assay plates. In the original workflow: Quality scores were absent from the junction-only immunoSEQ sequences, so filtering differed. The table came from immunoSEQ multiplex PCR; TCRdb's copy has only in-frame clones and leaves some out. The V and J calls and the clone size are those of that table, but D and trimming were determined from the DNA. The table records roughly 500,000 clones, roughly 78% of them present only once. Study results and caveats: Investigators collected only blood, and repertoires in tissues likely differ. Genetic and exposure-history diversity was limited by the small donor number.

The specimen was PBMCs. This TCR was sampled from a woman in her 40s in good health. Some clones in this sample may be carry-over from other donors' samples. The chain employs TRBV19 and TRBJ1-5; tentative D call: TRBD1 (5 bases). The CDR3 DNA follows: TGTGCCAGTAGTATTGGGGGGGATGGTCAGCCCCAGCATTTT. Translation: CASSIGGDGQPQHF.